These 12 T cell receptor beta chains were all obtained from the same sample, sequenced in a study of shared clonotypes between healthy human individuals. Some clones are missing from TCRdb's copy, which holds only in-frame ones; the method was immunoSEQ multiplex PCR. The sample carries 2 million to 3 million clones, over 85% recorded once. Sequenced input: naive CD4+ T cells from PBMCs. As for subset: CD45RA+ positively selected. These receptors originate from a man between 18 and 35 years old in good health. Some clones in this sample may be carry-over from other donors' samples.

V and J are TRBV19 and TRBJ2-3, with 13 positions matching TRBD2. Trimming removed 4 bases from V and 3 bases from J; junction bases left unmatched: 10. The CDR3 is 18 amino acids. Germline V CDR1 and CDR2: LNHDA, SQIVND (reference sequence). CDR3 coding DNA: TGTGCCAGTAGTAGAGGCACCGGGACTAGCGGGATTACAGATACGCAGTATTTT. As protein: CASSRGTGTSGITDTQYF.

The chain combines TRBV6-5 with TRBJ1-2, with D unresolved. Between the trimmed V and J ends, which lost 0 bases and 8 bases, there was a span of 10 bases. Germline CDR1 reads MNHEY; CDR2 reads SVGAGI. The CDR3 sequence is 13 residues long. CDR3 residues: CASSYSWLRGYTF. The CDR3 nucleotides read TGTGCCAGCAGTTACTCTTGGCTCCGGGGCTACACCTTC.

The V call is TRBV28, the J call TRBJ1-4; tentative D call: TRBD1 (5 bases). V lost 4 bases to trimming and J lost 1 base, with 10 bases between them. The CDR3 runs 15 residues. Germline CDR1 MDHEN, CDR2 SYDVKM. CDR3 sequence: CASSSGPGTNEKLFF. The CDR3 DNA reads TGTGCCAGCAGTTCAGGGCCAGGAACTAATGAAAAACTGTTTTTT.

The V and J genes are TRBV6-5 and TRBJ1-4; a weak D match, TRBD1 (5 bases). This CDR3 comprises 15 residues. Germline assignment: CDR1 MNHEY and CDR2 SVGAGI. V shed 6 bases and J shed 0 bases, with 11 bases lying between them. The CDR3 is CASRPTGSTNEKLFF. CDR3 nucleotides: TGTGCCAGCAGGCCTACAGGATCAACTAATGAAAAACTGTTTTTT.

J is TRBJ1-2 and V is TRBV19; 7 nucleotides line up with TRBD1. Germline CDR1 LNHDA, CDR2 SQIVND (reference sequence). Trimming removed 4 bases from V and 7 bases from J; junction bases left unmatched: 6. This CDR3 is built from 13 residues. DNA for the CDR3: TGTGCCAGTAGTAGAGAGACAGGGACTGGCTACACCTTC. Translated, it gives CASSRETGTGYTF.

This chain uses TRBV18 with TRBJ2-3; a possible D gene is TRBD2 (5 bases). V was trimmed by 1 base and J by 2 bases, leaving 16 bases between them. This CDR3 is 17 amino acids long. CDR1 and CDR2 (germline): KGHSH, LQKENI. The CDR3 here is CASSPQGLAENTDTQYF. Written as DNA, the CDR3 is TGTGCCAGCTCACCACAGGGCCTAGCTGAAAACACAGATACGCAGTATTTT.

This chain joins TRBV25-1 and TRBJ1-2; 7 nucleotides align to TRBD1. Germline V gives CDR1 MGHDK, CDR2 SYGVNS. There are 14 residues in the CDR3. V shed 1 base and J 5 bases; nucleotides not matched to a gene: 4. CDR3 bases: TGTGCCAGCAGTGAATCAGGGGGGGGTTATGGCTACACCTTC. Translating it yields CASSESGGGYGYTF.

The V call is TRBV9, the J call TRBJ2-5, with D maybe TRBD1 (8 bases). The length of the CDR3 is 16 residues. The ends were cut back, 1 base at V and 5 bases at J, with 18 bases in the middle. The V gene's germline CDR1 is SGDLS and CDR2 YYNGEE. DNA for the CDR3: TGTGCCAGCAGCGTAAGAGCGGGACAGGAGGGGGAGACCCAGTACTTC. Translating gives CASSVRAGQEGETQYF.

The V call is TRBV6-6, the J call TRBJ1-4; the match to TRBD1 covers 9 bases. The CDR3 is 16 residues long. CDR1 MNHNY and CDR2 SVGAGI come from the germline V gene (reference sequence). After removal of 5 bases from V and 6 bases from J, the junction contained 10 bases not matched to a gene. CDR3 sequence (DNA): TGTGCCAGCAGTCCGACTAGGGGACAGGGAGATGAAAAACTGTTTTTT. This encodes CASSPTRGQGDEKLFF.

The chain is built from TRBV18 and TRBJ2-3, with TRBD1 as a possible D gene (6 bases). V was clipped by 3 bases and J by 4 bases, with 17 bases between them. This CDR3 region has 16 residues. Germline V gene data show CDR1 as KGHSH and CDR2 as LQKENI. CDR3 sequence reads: CASSPLQGRSADTQYF. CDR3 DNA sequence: TGTGCCAGCTCACCCCTACAGGGCCGGAGTGCAGATACGCAGTATTTT.

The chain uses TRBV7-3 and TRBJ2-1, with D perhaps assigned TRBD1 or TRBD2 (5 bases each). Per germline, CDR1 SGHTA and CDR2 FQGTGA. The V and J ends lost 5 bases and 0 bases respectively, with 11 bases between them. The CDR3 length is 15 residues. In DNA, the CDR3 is TGTGCCAGCAGCGCCCGAGGGGTCTCCTACAATGAGCAGTTCTTC. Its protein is CASSARGVSYNEQFF.

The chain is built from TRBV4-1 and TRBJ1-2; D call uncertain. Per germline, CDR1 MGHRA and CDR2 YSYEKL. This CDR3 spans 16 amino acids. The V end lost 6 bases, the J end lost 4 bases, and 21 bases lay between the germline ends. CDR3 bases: TGCGCCAGCAGACGGCTGTCTGGGCAGAGAAGCTATGGCTACACCTTC. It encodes CASRRLSGQRSYGYTF.